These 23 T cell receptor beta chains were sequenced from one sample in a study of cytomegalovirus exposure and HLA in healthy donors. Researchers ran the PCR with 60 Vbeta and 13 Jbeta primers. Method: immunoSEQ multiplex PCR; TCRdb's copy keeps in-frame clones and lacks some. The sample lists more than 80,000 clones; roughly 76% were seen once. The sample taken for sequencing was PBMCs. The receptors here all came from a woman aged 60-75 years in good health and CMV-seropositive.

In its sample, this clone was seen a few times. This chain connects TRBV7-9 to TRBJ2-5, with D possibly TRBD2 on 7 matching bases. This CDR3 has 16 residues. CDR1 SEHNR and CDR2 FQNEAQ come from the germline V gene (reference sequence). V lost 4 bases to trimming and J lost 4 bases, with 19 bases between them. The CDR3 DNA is TGTGCCAGCAGCTCACCGTGGACTAGGGGGGGAGAGACCCAGTACTTC. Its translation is CASSSPWTRGGETQYF.

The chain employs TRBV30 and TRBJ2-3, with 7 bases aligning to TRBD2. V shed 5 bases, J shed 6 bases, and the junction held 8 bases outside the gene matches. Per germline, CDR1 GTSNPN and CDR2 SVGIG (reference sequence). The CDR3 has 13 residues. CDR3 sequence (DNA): TGTGCCTGGGGCGCTAGCGGCCCCGATACGCAGTATTTT. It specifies CAWGASGPDTQYF.

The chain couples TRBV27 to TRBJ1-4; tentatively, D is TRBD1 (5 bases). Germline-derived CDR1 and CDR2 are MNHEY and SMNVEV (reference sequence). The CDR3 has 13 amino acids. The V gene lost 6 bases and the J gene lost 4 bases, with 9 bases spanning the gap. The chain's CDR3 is CASRPGYNEKLFF. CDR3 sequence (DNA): TGTGCCAGCAGACCAGGGTATAATGAAAAACTGTTTTTT.

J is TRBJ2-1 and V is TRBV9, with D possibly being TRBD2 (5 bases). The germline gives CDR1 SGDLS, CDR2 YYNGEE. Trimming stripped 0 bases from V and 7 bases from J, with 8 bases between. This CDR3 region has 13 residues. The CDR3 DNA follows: TGTGCCAGCAGCGTAGGAGGGAAAAATGAGCAGTTCTTC. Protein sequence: CASSVGGKNEQFF.

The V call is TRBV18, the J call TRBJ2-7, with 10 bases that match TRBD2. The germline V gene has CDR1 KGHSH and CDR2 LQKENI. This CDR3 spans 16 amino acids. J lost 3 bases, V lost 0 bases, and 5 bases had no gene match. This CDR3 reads CASSPPRGTSVYEQYF. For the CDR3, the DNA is TGTGCCAGCTCACCACCGAGGGGGACTAGCGTCTACGAGCAGTACTTC. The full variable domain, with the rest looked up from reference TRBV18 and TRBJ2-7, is NAGVMQNPRHLVRRRGQEARLRCSPMKGHSHVYWYRQLPEEGLKFMVYLQKENIIDESGMPKERFSAEFPKEGPSILRIQQVVRGDSAAYFCASSPPRGTSVYEQYFGPGTRLTVT.

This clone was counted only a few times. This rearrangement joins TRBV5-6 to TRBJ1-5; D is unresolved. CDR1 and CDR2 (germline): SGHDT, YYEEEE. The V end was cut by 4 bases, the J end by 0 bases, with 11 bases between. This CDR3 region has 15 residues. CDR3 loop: CASSTRGYSNQPQHF. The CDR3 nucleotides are TGTGCCAGCAGCACCCGAGGGTATAGCAATCAGCCCCAGCATTTT. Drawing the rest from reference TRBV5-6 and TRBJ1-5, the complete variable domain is DAGVTQSPTHLIKTRGQQVTLRCSPKSGHDTVSWYQQALGQGPQFIFQYYEEEERQRGNFPDRFSGHQFPNYSSELNVNALLLGDSALYLCASSTRGYSNQPQHFGDGTRLSIL.

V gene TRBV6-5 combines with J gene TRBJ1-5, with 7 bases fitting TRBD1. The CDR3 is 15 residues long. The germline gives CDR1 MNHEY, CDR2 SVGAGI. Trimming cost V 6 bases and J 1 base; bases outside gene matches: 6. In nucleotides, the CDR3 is TGTGCCAGCAGCCCCGGGACAGCAAGCAATCAGCCCCAGCATTTT. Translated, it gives CASSPGTASNQPQHF.

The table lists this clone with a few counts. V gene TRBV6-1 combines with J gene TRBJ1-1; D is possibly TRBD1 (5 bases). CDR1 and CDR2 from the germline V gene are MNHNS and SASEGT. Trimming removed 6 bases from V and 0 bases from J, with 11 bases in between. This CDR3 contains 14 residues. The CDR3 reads CASRKGHLNTEAFF. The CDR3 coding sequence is TGTGCCAGCAGAAAAGGACACCTGAACACTGAAGCTTTCTTT.

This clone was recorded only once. CDR3 amino acids: CASSVQRGSQPQHF. CDR3 nucleotide sequence: TGTGCCAGCAGCGTCCAGCGGGGAAGTCAGCCCCAGCATTTT. V is TRBV6-1 and J is TRBJ1-5; D is ambiguous. The CDR3 extends over 14 amino acids. Germline V gives CDR1 MNHNS, CDR2 SASEGT. V was pared by 6 bases and J by 6 bases, with 15 bases between.

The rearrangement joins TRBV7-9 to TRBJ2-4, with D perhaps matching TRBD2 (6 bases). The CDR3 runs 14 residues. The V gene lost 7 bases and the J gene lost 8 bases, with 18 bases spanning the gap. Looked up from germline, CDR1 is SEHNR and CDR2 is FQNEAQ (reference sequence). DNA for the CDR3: TGTGCCAGCACTGAGGGGCTAGCGTGGGACATTCAGTACTTC. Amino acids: CASTEGLAWDIQYF.

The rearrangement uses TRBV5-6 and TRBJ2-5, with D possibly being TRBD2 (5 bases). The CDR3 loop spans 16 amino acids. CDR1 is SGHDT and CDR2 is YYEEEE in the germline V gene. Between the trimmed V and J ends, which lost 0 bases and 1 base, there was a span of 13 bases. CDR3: CASSLVPSSIQETQYF. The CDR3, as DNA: TGTGCCAGCAGCTTGGTCCCTAGCTCAATCCAAGAGACCCAGTACTTC.

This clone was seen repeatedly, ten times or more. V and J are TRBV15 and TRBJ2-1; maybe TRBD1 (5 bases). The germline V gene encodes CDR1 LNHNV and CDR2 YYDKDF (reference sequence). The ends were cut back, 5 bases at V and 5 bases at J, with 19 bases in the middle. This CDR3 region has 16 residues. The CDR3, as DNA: TGTGCCACCAGCCCCCAGACAGATCTTCCAAACAATGAGCAGTTCTTC. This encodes CATSPQTDLPNNEQFF.

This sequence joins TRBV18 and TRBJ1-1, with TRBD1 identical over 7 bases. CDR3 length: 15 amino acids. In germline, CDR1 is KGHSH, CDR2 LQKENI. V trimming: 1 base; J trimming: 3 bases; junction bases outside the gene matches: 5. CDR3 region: CASSPRQGRDTEAFF. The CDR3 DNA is TGTGCCAGCTCACCACGACAGGGTAGGGACACTGAAGCTTTCTTT.

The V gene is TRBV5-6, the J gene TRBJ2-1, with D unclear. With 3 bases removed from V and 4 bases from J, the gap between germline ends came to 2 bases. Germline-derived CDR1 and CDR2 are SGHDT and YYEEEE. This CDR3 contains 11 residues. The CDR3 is CASSSYNEQFF. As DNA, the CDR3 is TGTGCCAGCAGCTCGTACAATGAGCAGTTCTTC. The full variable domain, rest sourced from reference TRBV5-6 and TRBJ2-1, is DAGVTQSPTHLIKTRGQQVTLRCSPKSGHDTVSWYQQALGQGPQFIFQYYEEEERQRGNFPDRFSGHQFPNYSSELNVNALLLGDSALYLCASSSYNEQFFGPGTRLTVL.

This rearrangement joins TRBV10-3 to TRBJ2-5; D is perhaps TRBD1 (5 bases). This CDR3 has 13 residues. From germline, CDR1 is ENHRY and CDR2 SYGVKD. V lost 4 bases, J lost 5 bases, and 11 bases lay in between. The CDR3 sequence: CAISVREGETQYF. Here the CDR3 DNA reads TGTGCCATCAGTGTCAGGGAAGGGGAGACCCAGTACTTC.

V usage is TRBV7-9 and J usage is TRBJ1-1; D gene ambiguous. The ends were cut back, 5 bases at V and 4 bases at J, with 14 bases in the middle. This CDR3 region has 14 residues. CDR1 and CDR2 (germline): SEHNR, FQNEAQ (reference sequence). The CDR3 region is CASSPTRESTEAFF. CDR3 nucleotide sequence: TGTGCCAGCAGCCCGACTCGGGAGAGCACTGAAGCTTTCTTT.

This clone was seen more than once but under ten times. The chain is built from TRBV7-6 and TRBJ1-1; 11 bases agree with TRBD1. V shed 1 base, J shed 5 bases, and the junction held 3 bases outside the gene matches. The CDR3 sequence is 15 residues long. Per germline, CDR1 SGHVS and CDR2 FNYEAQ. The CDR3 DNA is TGTGCCAGCAGCTTAGTGGACAGGGGGCGGACTGAAGCTTTCTTT. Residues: CASSLVDRGRTEAFF. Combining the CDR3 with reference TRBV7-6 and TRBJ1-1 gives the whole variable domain GAGVSQSPRYKVTKRGQDVALRCDPISGHVSLYWYRQALGQGPEFLTYFNYEAQQDKSGLPNDRFSAERPEGSISTLTIQRTEQRDSAMYRCASSLVDRGRTEAFFGQGTRLTVV.

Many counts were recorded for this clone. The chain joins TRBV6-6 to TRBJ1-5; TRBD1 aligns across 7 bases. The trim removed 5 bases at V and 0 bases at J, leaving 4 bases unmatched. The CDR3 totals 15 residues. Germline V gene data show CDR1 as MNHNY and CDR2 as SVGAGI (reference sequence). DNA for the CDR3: TGTGCCAGCAGTCAGGGGGTTTATAGCAATCAGCCCCAGCATTTT. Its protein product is CASSQGVYSNQPQHF.

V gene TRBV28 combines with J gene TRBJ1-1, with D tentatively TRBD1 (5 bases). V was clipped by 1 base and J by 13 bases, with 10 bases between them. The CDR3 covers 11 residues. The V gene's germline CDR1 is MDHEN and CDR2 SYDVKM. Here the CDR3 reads CASSLSGRGFF. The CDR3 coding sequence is TGTGCCAGCAGTTTATCAGGGAGGGGTTTCTTT.

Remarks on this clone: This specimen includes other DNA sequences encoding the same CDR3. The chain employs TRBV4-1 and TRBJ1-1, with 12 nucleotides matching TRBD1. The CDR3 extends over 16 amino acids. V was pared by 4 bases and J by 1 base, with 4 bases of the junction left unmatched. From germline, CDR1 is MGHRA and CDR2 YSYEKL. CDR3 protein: CASSRGTGGPNTEAFF. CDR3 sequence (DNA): TGCGCCAGCAGCCGAGGGACAGGGGGCCCGAACACTGAAGCTTTCTTT.

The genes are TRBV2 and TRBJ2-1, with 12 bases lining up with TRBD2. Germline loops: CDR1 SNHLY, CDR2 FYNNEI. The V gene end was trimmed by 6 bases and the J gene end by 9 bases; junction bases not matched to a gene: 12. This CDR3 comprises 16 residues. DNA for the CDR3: TGTGCCAGCAGGGGTCCTAGCGGGAGGGCCGGAGCTGAGCAGTTCTTC. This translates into CASRGPSGRAGAEQFF.

For the CDR3, the DNA is TGTGCCAGCAGCTTGGCCGGGGCAGGGGGCTATGGCTACACCTTC. This sequence encodes CASSLAGAGGYGYTF. The V and J genes are TRBV5-6 and TRBJ1-2, with 7 bases lining up with TRBD1. The CDR3 contains 15 residues. CDR1 and CDR2 from the germline V gene are SGHDT and YYEEEE. After removal of 0 bases from V and 4 bases from J, the junction contained 6 bases not matched to a gene.

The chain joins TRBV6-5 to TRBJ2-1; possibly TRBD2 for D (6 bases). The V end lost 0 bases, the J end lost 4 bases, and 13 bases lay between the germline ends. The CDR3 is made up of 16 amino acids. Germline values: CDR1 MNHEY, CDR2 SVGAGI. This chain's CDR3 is CASSYSSSSEYNEQFF. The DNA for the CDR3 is TGTGCCAGCAGTTACTCCTCGTCTAGCGAATACAATGAGCAGTTCTTC.